Below, one T cell receptor beta chain is given with its context. Clones were sequenced by immunoSEQ multiplex PCR, and TCRdb holds only the in-frame ones, with some missing. The sample includes some 170,000 clones, around 76% of them seen just once. This specimen belongs to a study of blood T cell repertoires in COVID-19. After removal of 5 bases from V and 4 bases from J, the junction contained 19 bases not matched to a gene. Looked up from germline, CDR1 is MNHEY and CDR2 is SMNVEV (reference sequence). The CDR3 has 20 residues. The rearrangement links TRBV27 to TRBJ1-6; 8 bases are a match to TRBD1. This sequence originates from an older woman with acute or convalescent COVID-19. Material for sequencing was peripheral blood. The CDR3 sequence is CASSPRKGGQASHYNSPLHF. CDR3 nucleotide sequence: TGTGCCAGCAGTCCGCGAAAGGGGGGACAGGCAAGCCATTATAATTCACCCCTCCACTTT.